These 29 T cell receptor beta chains came from one sample sequenced in a study of vaccination effects on CD4 cells after COVID-19. These TCRs are of unknown antigen specificity. The method was immunoSEQ multiplex PCR; TCRdb's version includes in-frame clones alone and lacks a portion of them. The repertoire includes tens of thousands of clones, 67% of them detected once, and 4.5% to 6.5% sits in the top ten. Scientists isolated CD4+ T cells after an approximately ten-day culture period ended. Sample: CD4+ T cells from PBMCs cultured without peptide, taken before COVID-19 vaccination. The origin of the receptors is a human donor who received a COVID-19 vaccine.

V and J are TRBV15 and TRBJ1-1; D is unresolved. V lost 0 bases and J lost 7, with 9 bases in between. The CDR3 length is 13 residues. Germline CDR1 is LNHNV and CDR2 is YYDKDF (reference sequence). The CDR3 is CATSRDWRGEAFF. The DNA of the CDR3 is TGTGCCACCAGCAGAGATTGGAGAGGTGAAGCTTTCTTT.

This chain uses TRBV12-3 or TRBV12-4 with TRBJ1-5; D is unclear. CDR3 length: 13 amino acids. Trimming stripped 3 bases from V and 3 bases from J, with 6 bases between. CDR3 sequence reads: CASSFSVNQPQHF. CDR3 DNA sequence: TGTGCCAGCAGTTTCTCAGTCAATCAGCCCCAGCATTTT.

V and J are TRBV6-1 and TRBJ2-2; D might be TRBD1 (6 bases). Trimming cost V 1 base and J 5 bases, with 17 bases left between them. CDR1 is MNHNS, CDR2 SASEGT, per germline. The CDR3 has 17 amino acids. The DNA for the CDR3 is TGTGCCAGCAGTGAAGTCCCGAGGACAGCGTCGACCGGGGAGCTGTTTTTT. Translation: CASSEVPRTASTGELFF.

This clone was seen only a few times. The chain uses TRBV5-1 and TRBJ2-1; TRBD2 aligns across 7 bases. V was clipped by 4 bases and J by 4 bases; unmatched bases: 11. CDR1 SGHRS and CDR2 YFSETQ come from the germline V gene. CDR3 length equals 16 residues. The CDR3 DNA follows: TGCGCCAGCAGCCCCGGGGCGGGCGGGGGTTACAATGAGCAGTTCTTC. This sequence encodes CASSPGAGGGYNEQFF. Combining the CDR3 with reference TRBV5-1 and TRBJ2-1 gives the whole variable domain KAGVTQTPRYLIKTRGQQVTLSCSPISGHRSVSWYQQTPGQGLQFLFEYFSETQRNKGNFPGRFSGRQFSNSRSEMNVSTLELGDSALYLCASSPGAGGGYNEQFFGPGTRLTVL.

This clone was seen just once. The chain has TRBV7-8 and TRBJ2-3; possibly TRBD2 for D (6 bases). The CDR3 totals 16 residues. The germline V gene has CDR1 SGHVS and CDR2 FQNEAQ. The V end lost 4 bases, the J end lost 0 bases, and 14 bases lay between the germline ends. This CDR3 reads CASSWGGGDSTDTQYF. The CDR3 DNA sequence: TGTGCCAGCAGCTGGGGCGGCGGGGACAGCACAGATACGCAGTATTTT.

V is TRBV5-6 and J is TRBJ2-5, with TRBD1 matching over 7 bases. Germline CDR1 and CDR2: SGHDT and YYEEEE. J was trimmed by 5 bases and V by 4 bases; bases with no gene match: 14. The CDR3 totals 16 residues. The CDR3, as DNA: TGTGCCAGCAGCACAGACAGGGCTAGAGGATTGGAGACCCAGTACTTC. This sequence encodes CASSTDRARGLETQYF.

This clone is medium-sized within its sample. The rearrangement links TRBV2 to TRBJ2-5; D is perhaps TRBD1 or TRBD2 (5 bases each). Germline V CDR1 and CDR2: SNHLY, FYNNEI. The CDR3 sequence is 15 residues long. With 4 bases removed from V and 10 bases from J, the gap between germline ends came to 22 bases. In DNA, the CDR3 is TGTGCCAGCAGTGTCCCGGGGACCGTAAAGCAAGGCCAGTACTTC. It specifies CASSVPGTVKQGQYF.

This clone was counted only a few times. The rearrangement links TRBV29-1 to TRBJ2-2; no firm D call. CDR3 size: 14 residues. Trimming took off 4 bases at V and 1 base at J, with 10 bases between the two ends. Germline CDR1 is SQVTM and CDR2 is ANQGSEA. The CDR3 loop reads CSVAPGGNTGELFF. CDR3 DNA: TGCAGCGTTGCCCCGGGCGGGAACACCGGGGAGCTGTTTTTT.

This sequence joins TRBV3-1 (or the pseudogene TRBV3-2) and TRBJ1-1; D is unclear. Per the germline V gene, CDR1 is LGHDT and CDR2 is YNNKEL (reference sequence). Trimming pared 2 bases from V and 3 bases from J, leaving 10 bases between. CDR3 size: 14 residues. The CDR3 sequence: CASSQLQLYTEAFF. The CDR3 region has the DNA TGTGCCAGCAGCCAACTACAGCTTTACACTGAAGCTTTCTTT.

V and J are TRBV6-5 and TRBJ1-5; D unresolved. V was pared by 8 bases and J by 2 bases, with 10 bases between. The CDR3 loop spans 13 amino acids. The germline gives CDR1 MNHEY, CDR2 SVGAGI. Written as DNA, the CDR3 is TGTGCCAGCGGGAGGACCCGCAATCAGCCCCAGCATTTT. Protein: CASGRTRNQPQHF.

This chain joins TRBV3-1 (or the pseudogene TRBV3-2) and TRBJ1-1; no firm D call. This CDR3 has 13 amino acids. V was trimmed by 1 base and J by 5 bases, leaving 8 bases between them. CDR1 is LGHDT and CDR2 is YNNKEL in the germline V gene (reference sequence). The CDR3 coding sequence is TGTGCCAGCAGCCAAGCGCACGGTACTGAAGCTTTCTTT. Translated: CASSQAHGTEAFF.

The chain combines TRBV28 with TRBJ2-3; D may match TRBD1 or TRBD2 (7 bases each). V lost 11 bases to trimming and J lost 2 bases, with 14 bases between them. From germline, CDR1 is MDHEN and CDR2 SYDVKM. CDR3 length: 13 amino acids. CDR3 sequence reads: CAGGDRATDTQYF. The CDR3 nucleotides are TGTGCCGGGGGGGACAGAGCCACAGATACGCAGTATTTT.

The V gene is TRBV7-9, the J gene TRBJ2-3, with D tentatively TRBD2 (5 bases). The germline V gene encodes CDR1 SEHNR and CDR2 FQNEAQ (reference sequence). With 5 bases removed from V and 2 bases from J, the gap between germline ends came to 8 bases. The CDR3 contains 13 residues. As DNA, the CDR3 is TGTGCCAGCAGCCTTGACTACACAGATACGCAGTATTTT. It encodes CASSLDYTDTQYF.

The gene calls are TRBV28 and TRBJ2-3; 7 bases agree with TRBD2. CDR1 is MDHEN and CDR2 is SYDVKM in the germline V gene. Losses at the gene ends were 7 bases for V and 2 bases for J; bases not matched to a gene: 12. This CDR3 region has 16 residues. CDR3 nucleotide sequence: TGTGCCAGCACACTTCATGCTAGCGGCAACACAGATACGCAGTATTTT. This codes for CASTLHASGNTDTQYF.

The chain combines TRBV5-6 with TRBJ2-1; no clear D gene. The CDR3 contains 12 residues. V shed 4 bases and J shed 9 bases, with 11 bases lying between them. CDR1 SGHDT and CDR2 YYEEEE come from the germline V gene. The CDR3 region is CASSVRSREQFF. The CDR3 region has the DNA TGTGCCAGCAGCGTCCGGTCCCGTGAGCAGTTCTTC.

The V and J genes are TRBV4-3 and TRBJ1-4; no reliable D call. V lost 0 bases, J lost 8 bases, and 13 bases lay in between. The CDR3 totals 15 residues. In germline, CDR1 is LGHNA, CDR2 YSLEER. The CDR3 loop is CASSQEHTGSEKLFF. CDR3 bases: TGCGCCAGCAGCCAAGAGCATACGGGGAGCGAAAAACTGTTTTTT.

The V gene is TRBV5-1, the J gene TRBJ2-1; maybe TRBD1 (5 bases). V lost 0 bases and J lost 3, with 16 bases in between. From germline, CDR1 is SGHRS and CDR2 YFSETQ. The CDR3 spans 17 residues. The DNA for the CDR3 is TGCGCCAGCAGCTTGGGTAGGGGTTGGGATAACTACAATGAGCAGTTCTTC. Amino acids: CASSLGRGWDNYNEQFF.

The rearrangement joins TRBV6-2 or TRBV6-3 to TRBJ1-1; D call uncertain. V lost 4 bases to trimming and J lost 4 bases, with 10 bases between them. In germline, CDR1 is MNHEY, CDR2 SVGEGT. This CDR3 comprises 13 residues. The CDR3 region is CASSSYQVTEAFF. For the CDR3, the DNA is TGTGCCAGCAGTTCATATCAGGTCACTGAAGCTTTCTTT.

The V and J genes are TRBV18 and TRBJ1-1; D unresolved. V lost 2 bases to trimming and J lost 0 bases, with 10 bases between them. The CDR3 has 15 residues. Germline V lookup: CDR1 KGHSH, CDR2 LQKENI. CDR3 amino acids: CASSPVRSMNTEAFF. CDR3 in DNA: TGTGCCAGCTCACCAGTCAGGTCCATGAACACTGAAGCTTTCTTT. The whole variable domain, remainder taken from reference TRBV18 and TRBJ1-1, is NAGVMQNPRHLVRRRGQEARLRCSPMKGHSHVYWYRQLPEEGLKFMVYLQKENIIDESGMPKERFSAEFPKEGPSILRIQQVVRGDSAAYFCASSPVRSMNTEAFFGQGTRLTVV.

This clone was recorded a few times. The CDR3 spells CASSLGSGNGGYTF. CDR3 nucleotides: TGTGCCAGCAGCTTGGGGTCAGGGAATGGTGGCTACACCTTC. The chain links TRBV7-8 to TRBJ1-2; weak D call: TRBD1 (5 bases). CDR3 length: 14 amino acids. From germline, CDR1 is SGHVS and CDR2 FQNEAQ. Trimming cost V 3 bases and J 7 bases, with 15 bases left between them.

The chain has TRBV7-2 and TRBJ1-1, with 9 bases matching TRBD1. The CDR3 is 15 amino acids. CDR1 and CDR2 from the germline V gene are SGHTA and FQGNSA. V lost 5 bases and J lost 1; bases outside the gene matches: 5. CDR3 sequence reads: CASSVQGAANTEAFF. CDR3 DNA sequence: TGTGCCAGCAGCGTACAGGGGGCTGCGAACACTGAAGCTTTCTTT.

This chain joins TRBV7-8 and TRBJ1-1; D uncertain. The V gene lost 5 bases and the J gene lost 7 bases, with 17 bases spanning the gap. CDR1 and CDR2 (germline): SGHVS, FQNEAQ. The CDR3 has 14 residues. CDR3 in amino acids: CASSPFMTMDEAFF. DNA of the CDR3: TGTGCCAGCAGCCCCTTCATGACGATGGATGAAGCTTTCTTT.

J is TRBJ2-1 and V is TRBV4-1; D possibly corresponds to TRBD2 (5 bases). Germline V CDR1 and CDR2: MGHRA, YSYEKL. V dropped 2 bases and J dropped 0 bases, with 14 bases sitting between them. The CDR3 loop spans 17 amino acids. For the CDR3, the DNA is TGCGCCAGCAGCCAATCCTCGGGGAGAAGCTCCTACAATGAGCAGTTCTTC. Protein sequence: CASSQSSGRSSYNEQFF.

The J gene is TRBJ2-5, the V gene TRBV5-4; D assignment may be TRBD1 or TRBD2 (5 bases each). Trimming took off 1 base at V and 5 bases at J, with 12 bases between the two ends. The CDR3 spans 14 residues. CDR1 SGHNT and CDR2 YYREEE come from the germline V gene (reference sequence). The CDR3: CASSLQRGEETQYF. CDR3 DNA: TGTGCCAGCAGCTTGCAACGAGGGGAGGAGACCCAGTACTTC.

The CDR3 DNA follows: TGCGCCAGCAGCCAGTCGGGCTATGGCTACACCTTC. This encodes CASSQSGYGYTF. The chain joins TRBV4-3 to TRBJ1-2; D ambiguous. Trimming shortened V by 3 bases and J by 4 bases, and 6 bases separated the two germline ends. Germline-derived CDR1 and CDR2 are LGHNA and YSLEER. This CDR3 is 12 amino acids long.

The chain is built from TRBV2 and TRBJ2-7; TRBD2 matches at 7 bases. The ends lost 2 bases at V and 4 bases at J; junction bases unmatched: 2. This CDR3 is built from 13 residues. Germline V gene sequence: CDR1 SNHLY, CDR2 FYNNEI. CDR3 region: CASSEWGGYEQYF. DNA for the CDR3: TGTGCCAGCAGTGAATGGGGGGGTTACGAGCAGTACTTC.

This clone was counted only a few times. The rearrangement uses TRBV5-8 and TRBJ2-7, with D perhaps TRBD1 (5 bases). This CDR3 region has 15 residues. Trimming removed 2 bases from V and 2 bases from J, with 14 bases in between. Looked up from germline, CDR1 is SGHTS and CDR2 is YDEGEE. The CDR3 region is CASSLHRIQAYEQYF. The CDR3 DNA reads TGTGCCAGCAGCTTACACCGGATACAGGCCTACGAGCAGTACTTC.

This clone occurred a few times. This chain connects TRBV6-2 or TRBV6-3 to TRBJ1-1, with D possibly matching TRBD1 (5 bases). Trimming stripped 3 bases from V and 1 base from J, with 6 bases between. Germline CDR1 MNHEY, CDR2 SVGEGT. The CDR3 has 13 amino acids. The CDR3 is CASSYRGNTEAFF. In DNA, the CDR3 is TGTGCCAGCAGTTATAGGGGGAACACTGAAGCTTTCTTT.

This chain connects TRBV28 to TRBJ2-3, with 9 bases aligning to TRBD1. Germline CDR1 and CDR2: MDHEN and SYDVKM. The V and J ends lost 6 bases and 11 bases, in that order; junction bases with no gene match: 6. The CDR3 is 12 residues long. This CDR3 reads CASRLGQGMQYF. The CDR3, as DNA: TGTGCCAGCAGACTGGGACAGGGCATGCAGTATTTT.